This T cell receptor beta chain appears in the sequencing data of a study of T cell responses to AZD1222 COVID-19 vaccine. Study-level findings and limits: Two doses of AZD1222 preceded a rise in Spike-specific TCR breadth and depth.

Comment on this clone: Its matching antigen is unknown.

Profiled with immunoSEQ multiplex PCR; TCRdb holds only in-frame clones, not every one. Among 65,000 to 75,000 clones listed, 88% were seen once. The material was peripheral blood, obtained 28 days after the second dose of the MenACWY control vaccine. The receptor was derived from an adult who received the MenACWY meningococcal vaccine as a control.

The CDR3, as DNA: TGTGCCAGCAGCGTACCTATGGGGGGGGGCAGCACAGATACGCAGTATTTT. This encodes CASSVPMGGGSTDTQYF. The V gene is TRBV9, the J gene TRBJ2-3, with a tentative D call TRBD2 (7 bases). Germline V gives CDR1 SGDLS, CDR2 YYNGEE. The V gene lost 1 base and the J gene lost 0 bases, with 15 bases spanning the gap. The CDR3 is 17 amino acids.